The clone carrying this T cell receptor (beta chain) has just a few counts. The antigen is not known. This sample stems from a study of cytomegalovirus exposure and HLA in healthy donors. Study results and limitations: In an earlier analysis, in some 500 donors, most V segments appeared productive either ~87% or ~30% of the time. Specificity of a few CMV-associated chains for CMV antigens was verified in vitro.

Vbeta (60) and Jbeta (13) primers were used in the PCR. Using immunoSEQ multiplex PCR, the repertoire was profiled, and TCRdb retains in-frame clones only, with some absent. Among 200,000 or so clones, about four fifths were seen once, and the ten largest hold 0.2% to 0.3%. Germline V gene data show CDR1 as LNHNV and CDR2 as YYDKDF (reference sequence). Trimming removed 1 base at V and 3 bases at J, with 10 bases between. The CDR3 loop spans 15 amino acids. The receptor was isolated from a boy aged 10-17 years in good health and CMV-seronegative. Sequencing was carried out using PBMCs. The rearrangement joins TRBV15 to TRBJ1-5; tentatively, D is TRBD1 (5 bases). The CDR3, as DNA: TGTGCCACCAGCAGAGGTCAGGGATCCAATCAGCCCCAGCATTTT. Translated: CATSRGQGSNQPQHF. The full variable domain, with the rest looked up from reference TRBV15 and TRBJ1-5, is DAMVIQNPRYQVTQFGKPVTLSCSQTLNHNVMYWYQQKSSQAPKLLFHYYDKDFNNEADTPDNFQSRRPNTSFCFLDIRSPGLGDTAMYLCATSRGQGSNQPQHFGDGTRLSIL.